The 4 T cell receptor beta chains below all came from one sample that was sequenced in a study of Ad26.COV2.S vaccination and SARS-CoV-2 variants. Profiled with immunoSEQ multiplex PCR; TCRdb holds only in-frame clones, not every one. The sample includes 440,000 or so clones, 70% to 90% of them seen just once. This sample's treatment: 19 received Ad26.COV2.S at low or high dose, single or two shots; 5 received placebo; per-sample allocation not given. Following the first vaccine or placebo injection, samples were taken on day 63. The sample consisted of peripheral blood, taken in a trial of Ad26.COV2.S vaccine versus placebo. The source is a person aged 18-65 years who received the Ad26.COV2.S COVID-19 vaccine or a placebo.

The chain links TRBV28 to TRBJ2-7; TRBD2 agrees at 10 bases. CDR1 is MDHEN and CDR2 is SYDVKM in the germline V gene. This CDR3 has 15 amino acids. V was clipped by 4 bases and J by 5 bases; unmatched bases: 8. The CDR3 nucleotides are TGTGCCAGCAGTTCCCCTAGCGGGGGAAGACACGAGCAGTACTTC. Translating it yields CASSSPSGGRHEQYF.

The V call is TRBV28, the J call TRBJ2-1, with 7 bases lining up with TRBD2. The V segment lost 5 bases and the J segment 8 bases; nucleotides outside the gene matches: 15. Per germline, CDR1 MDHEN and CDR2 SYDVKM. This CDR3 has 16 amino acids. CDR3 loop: CASSNSSHGRSDEQFF. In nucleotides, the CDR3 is TGTGCCAGCAGTAACTCAAGTCACGGGAGGAGCGATGAGCAGTTCTTC.

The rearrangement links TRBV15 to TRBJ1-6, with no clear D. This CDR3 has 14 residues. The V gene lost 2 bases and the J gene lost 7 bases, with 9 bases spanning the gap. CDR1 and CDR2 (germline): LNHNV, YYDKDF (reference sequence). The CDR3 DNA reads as TGTGCCACCAGCAGACAGGTTCTCAATTCACCCCTCCACTTT. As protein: CATSRQVLNSPLHF. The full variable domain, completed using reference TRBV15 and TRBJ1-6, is DAMVIQNPRYQVTQFGKPVTLSCSQTLNHNVMYWYQQKSSQAPKLLFHYYDKDFNNEADTPDNFQSRRPNTSFCFLDIRSPGLGDTAMYLCATSRQVLNSPLHFGNGTRLTVT.

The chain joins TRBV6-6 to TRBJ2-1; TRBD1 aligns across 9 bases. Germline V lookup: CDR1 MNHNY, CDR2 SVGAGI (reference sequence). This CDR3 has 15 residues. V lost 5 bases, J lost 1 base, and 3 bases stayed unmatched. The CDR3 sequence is CASSPDRGSYNEQFF. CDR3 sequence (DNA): TGTGCCAGCAGTCCCGACAGGGGGTCCTACAATGAGCAGTTCTTC.